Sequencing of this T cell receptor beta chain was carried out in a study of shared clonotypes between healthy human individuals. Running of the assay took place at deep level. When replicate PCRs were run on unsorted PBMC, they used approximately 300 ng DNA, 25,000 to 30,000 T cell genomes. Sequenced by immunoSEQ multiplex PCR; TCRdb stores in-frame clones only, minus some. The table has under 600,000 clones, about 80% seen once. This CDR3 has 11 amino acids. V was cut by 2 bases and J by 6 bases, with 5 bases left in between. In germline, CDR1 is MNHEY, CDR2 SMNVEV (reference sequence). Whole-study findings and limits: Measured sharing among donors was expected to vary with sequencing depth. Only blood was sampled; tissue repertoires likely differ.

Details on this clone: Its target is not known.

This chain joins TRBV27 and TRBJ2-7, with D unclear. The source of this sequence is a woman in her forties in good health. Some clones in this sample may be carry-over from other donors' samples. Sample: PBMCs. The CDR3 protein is CASSLRLEQYF. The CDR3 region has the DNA TGTGCCAGCAGTTTAAGGCTCGAGCAGTACTTC.